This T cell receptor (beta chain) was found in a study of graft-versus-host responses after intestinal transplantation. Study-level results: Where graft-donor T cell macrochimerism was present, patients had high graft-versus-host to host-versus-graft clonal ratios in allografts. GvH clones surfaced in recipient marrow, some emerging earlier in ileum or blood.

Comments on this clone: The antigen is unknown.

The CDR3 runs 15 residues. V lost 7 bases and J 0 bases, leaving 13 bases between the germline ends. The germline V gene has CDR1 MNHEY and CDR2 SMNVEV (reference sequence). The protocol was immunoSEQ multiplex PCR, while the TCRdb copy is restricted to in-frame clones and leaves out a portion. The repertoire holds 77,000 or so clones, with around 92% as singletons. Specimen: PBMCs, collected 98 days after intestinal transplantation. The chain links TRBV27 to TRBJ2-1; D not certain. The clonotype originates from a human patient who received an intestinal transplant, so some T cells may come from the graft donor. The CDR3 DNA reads TGTGCCAGCACTAGAGGACCGGACTCCTACAATGAGCAGTTCTTC. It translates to CASTRGPDSYNEQFF.